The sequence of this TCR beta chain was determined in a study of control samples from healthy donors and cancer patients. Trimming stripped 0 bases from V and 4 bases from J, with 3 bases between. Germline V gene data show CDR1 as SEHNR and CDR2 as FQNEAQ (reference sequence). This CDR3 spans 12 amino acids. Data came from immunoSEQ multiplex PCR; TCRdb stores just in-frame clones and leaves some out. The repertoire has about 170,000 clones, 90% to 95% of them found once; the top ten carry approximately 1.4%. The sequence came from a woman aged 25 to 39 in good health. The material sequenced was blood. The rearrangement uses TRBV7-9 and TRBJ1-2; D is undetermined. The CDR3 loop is CASSLAPYGYTF. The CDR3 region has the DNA TGTGCCAGCAGCTTAGCCCCCTATGGCTACACCTTC.